The 26 T cell receptor beta chains in this list originate from one sample, sequenced in a study of blood T cell repertoires in COVID-19. Libraries were prepared by immunoSEQ multiplex PCR; TCRdb keeps only in-frame clonotypes and omits some of them. The table lists over 250,000 clones, around nine tenths of them singletons. Sequencing was performed on PBMCs or T cells enriched from blood (not recorded which). The receptors originated from a woman in her fifties or sixties who had recovered from COVID-19.

The chain uses TRBV3-1 (or the pseudogene TRBV3-2) and TRBJ1-6, with 7 bases that match TRBD1. The CDR3 contains 13 residues. The junction had 3 bases not matched to a gene; V was cut back by 5 bases and J by 8 bases. Germline values: CDR1 LGHDT, CDR2 YNNKEL (reference sequence). The CDR3 loop is CASSTTGDSPLHF. The CDR3 DNA reads TGTGCCAGCAGCACCACAGGGGATTCACCCCTCCACTTT.

The chain is built from TRBV24-1 and TRBJ1-2; 10 bases line up with TRBD1. CDR3 length: 15 amino acids. V trimming: 2 bases; J trimming: 5 bases; junction bases outside the gene matches: 4. CDR1 is KGHDR and CDR2 is SFDVKD in the germline V gene. The CDR3 DNA reads TGTGCCACCAGTGATTCCACGGGACAGGGGTATGGCTACACCTTC. Translated: CATSDSTGQGYGYTF.

The CDR3 reads CASSPPTVGEQYF. In nucleotides, the CDR3 is TGTGCCAGCTCACCACCAACGGTTGGCGAGCAGTACTTC. V is TRBV18 and J is TRBJ2-7, with D hard to call. Trimming left V 0 bases short and J 6 bases short, with 9 bases between. The CDR3 spans 13 residues. The germline CDR1 and CDR2 sequences are KGHSH and LQKENI.

This chain uses TRBV10-3 with TRBJ2-5; 7 positions match TRBD2. J lost 5 bases, V lost 4 bases, and 13 bases had no gene match. The CDR3 consists of 16 residues. Germline V lookup: CDR1 ENHRY, CDR2 SYGVKD. In nucleotides, the CDR3 is TGTGCCATCAGTGGGGCGTTAGGCGGGAGCGGTGAGACCCAGTACTTC. Translating it yields CAISGALGGSGETQYF.

The V call is TRBV14, the J call TRBJ1-1, with TRBD1 matching 9 bases. V shed 5 bases, J shed 7 bases, and the junction held 11 bases outside the gene matches. The germline V gene encodes CDR1 SGHDN and CDR2 FVKESK. This CDR3 spans 15 amino acids. The CDR3: CASSIYLQGAYEAFF. The CDR3 DNA sequence: TGTGCCAGCAGCATCTACTTACAGGGGGCTTATGAAGCTTTCTTT.

This rearrangement joins TRBV5-1 to TRBJ2-2; 9 bases are a match to TRBD1. V lost 5 bases to trimming and J lost 6 bases; unmatched junction nucleotides: 17. Germline values: CDR1 SGHRS, CDR2 YFSETQ. This CDR3 comprises 18 residues. This chain's CDR3 is CASSPDRGQGLGSGELFF. For the CDR3, the DNA is TGCGCCAGCAGTCCCGATCGGGGACAGGGCTTGGGGTCCGGGGAGCTGTTTTTT.

V and J are TRBV4-1 and TRBJ2-2; 13 bases line up with TRBD2. CDR3 length equals 18 residues. Per the germline V gene, CDR1 is MGHRA and CDR2 is YSYEKL. The J segment lost 0 bases and the V segment lost 3 bases, leaving 4 bases of the junction unmatched. The CDR3 reads CASSQLTSGRTNTGELFF. CDR3 nucleotides: TGCGCCAGCAGCCAGTTGACTAGCGGGAGGACGAACACCGGGGAGCTGTTTTTT.

This clone turned up a few times. The V and J genes are TRBV2 and TRBJ1-2, with a possible D match to TRBD1 (5 bases). V was cut by 4 bases and J by 4 bases, with 10 bases left in between. The germline gives CDR1 SNHLY, CDR2 FYNNEI. This CDR3 region has 13 residues. CDR3 sequence (DNA): TGTGCCAGCAGTGCTGGGGGGTTCTATGGCTACACCTTC. Protein sequence: CASSAGGFYGYTF.

This chain uses TRBV7-8 with TRBJ2-3, with TRBD2 identical over 9 bases. Germline CDR1 is SGHVS and CDR2 is FQNEAQ. CDR3 length equals 16 residues. With V trimmed by 3 bases and J by 7 bases, 11 bases remained unmatched. In DNA, the CDR3 is TGTGCCAGCAGCTTGATAGCGGGGGCCCGTCCAAATACGCAGTATTTT. This codes for CASSLIAGARPNTQYF.

This chain links TRBV25-1 with TRBJ2-1; 9 bases fit TRBD2. Germline lookup yields CDR1 MGHDK and CDR2 SYGVNS. V lost 9 bases, J lost 7 bases, and 19 bases stayed unmatched. This CDR3 spans 17 amino acids. DNA for the CDR3: TGTGCCAGTCCGAATCCCCAACTGGCGGGGGGGCGTAATGAGCAGTTCTTC. This encodes CASPNPQLAGGRNEQFF.

This chain connects TRBV3-1 (or the pseudogene TRBV3-2) to TRBJ2-1; 8 positions match TRBD1. The CDR3 is 17 residues long. V gave up 1 base and J gave up 5 bases; unmatched junction bases: 10. Germline CDR1 and CDR2: LGHDT and YNNKEL (reference sequence). The CDR3 here is CASSQVDQKTGDNEQFF. The CDR3 coding sequence is TGTGCCAGCAGCCAAGTTGACCAAAAGACAGGGGACAATGAGCAGTTCTTC.

This chain joins TRBV7-9 and TRBJ1-2; no firm D call. CDR3 length: 12 amino acids. In germline, CDR1 is SEHNR, CDR2 FQNEAQ (reference sequence). The germline V and J ends were trimmed by 4 bases and 2 bases, with 5 bases remaining between them. The CDR3 loop reads CASSYRNYGYTF. As DNA, the CDR3 is TGTGCCAGCAGCTACAGAAACTATGGCTACACCTTC.

The gene calls are TRBV19 and TRBJ1-2; 7 bases are a match to TRBD1. CDR1 and CDR2 (germline): LNHDA, SQIVND (reference sequence). The trim removed 1 base at V and 4 bases at J, leaving 6 bases unmatched. There are 15 residues in the CDR3. The CDR3 is CASSIGGTASYGYTF. As DNA, the CDR3 is TGTGCCAGTAGTATAGGAGGGACAGCGAGCTATGGCTACACCTTC.

V gene TRBV18 combines with J gene TRBJ2-5; 7 positions agree with TRBD1. After removal of 5 bases from V and 1 base from J, the junction contained 13 bases not matched to a gene. Germline V gene sequence: CDR1 KGHSH, CDR2 LQKENI. This CDR3 has 17 amino acids. The CDR3 sequence: CASSFYRQGNFQETQYF. For the CDR3, the DNA is TGTGCCAGCTCATTCTACAGACAGGGAAATTTCCAAGAGACCCAGTACTTC.

This chain uses TRBV15 with TRBJ2-1; a possible D gene is TRBD1 (5 bases). Trimming took 5 bases from V and 8 from J, leaving 19 bases between them. Germline CDR1 reads LNHNV; CDR2 reads YYDKDF (reference sequence). This CDR3 has 15 amino acids. The CDR3 sequence is CATSGRTPGMDEQFF. In DNA form, the CDR3 reads TGTGCCACCAGCGGAAGGACCCCAGGGATGGATGAGCAGTTCTTC.

Only one count was recorded for this clone. V is TRBV2 and J is TRBJ1-2, with a weak D call TRBD1 (5 bases). This CDR3 region has 12 residues. Trimming cost V 3 bases and J 7 bases, with 9 bases left between them. The germline V gene has CDR1 SNHLY and CDR2 FYNNEI. For the CDR3, the DNA is TGTGCCAGCAGTGAGCTGGGGGGTGGCTACACCTTC. It codes for CASSELGGGYTF.

The V gene is TRBV6-5, the J gene TRBJ1-2, with a weak D call TRBD1 (5 bases). The CDR3 runs 15 residues. The V gene's germline CDR1 is MNHEY and CDR2 SVGAGI. V was shortened by 5 bases and J by 6 bases, with 19 bases between the two germline ends. CDR3 nucleotides: TGTGCCAGCAGTCCCTTAAGGGGAGGGTCTCATGGCTACACCTTC. Amino acid sequence: CASSPLRGGSHGYTF.

Only one count was recorded for this clone. The rearrangement joins TRBV2 to TRBJ2-5; weak D call: TRBD2 (5 bases). This CDR3 is 14 amino acids long. Per the germline V gene, CDR1 is SNHLY and CDR2 is FYNNEI. Trimming left V 4 bases short and J 1 base short, with 10 bases between. In nucleotides, the CDR3 is TGTGCCAGCAGTGTAATGAGCGGCCAAGAGACCCAGTACTTC. Its translation: CASSVMSGQETQYF.

The V gene is TRBV4-2, the J gene TRBJ1-4; possible D gene TRBD1, 6 bases. Looked up from germline, CDR1 is LGHNA and CDR2 is YNFKEQ. V was shortened by 4 bases and J by 7 bases, with 16 bases between the two germline ends. The CDR3 has 15 residues. The chain's CDR3 is CASSRSWGRGEKLFF. The CDR3 DNA is TGTGCCAGCAGCCGGTCCTGGGGGCGCGGTGAAAAACTGTTTTTT.

V usage is TRBV28 and J usage is TRBJ1-5, with D possibly being TRBD1 (5 bases). CDR1 MDHEN and CDR2 SYDVKM come from the germline V gene. This CDR3 has 15 amino acids. V shed 5 bases and J shed 1 base, with 12 bases lying between them. The CDR3, as DNA: TGTGCCAGCAGTCCACGACGGGGGAGCAATCAGCCCCAGCATTTT. Encoded protein: CASSPRRGSNQPQHF.

A single count supports this clone. The gene calls are TRBV11-2 and TRBJ1-4, with 7 bases identical to TRBD1. The trim removed 5 bases at V and 5 bases at J, leaving 8 bases unmatched. CDR1 is SGHAT, CDR2 FQNNGV, per germline. This CDR3 region has 15 residues. The CDR3 bases are TGTGCCAGCAGCCCCCAGACAGGGTTGAATGAAAAACTGTTTTTT. Translation: CASSPQTGLNEKLFF.

CDR3 nucleotide sequence: TGTGCCAGCTCACACACAGACTCTGGAAACACCATATATTTT. Translating gives CASSHTDSGNTIYF. The V gene is TRBV18, the J gene TRBJ1-3; D call uncertain. V was cut by 4 bases and J by 0 bases, with 7 bases left in between. This CDR3 has 14 amino acids. Looked up from germline, CDR1 is KGHSH and CDR2 is LQKENI.

The CDR3 sequence is CASSRQYVAGELFF. The CDR3 DNA reads TGTGCCAGCAGCCGACAGTATGTCGCCGGGGAGCTGTTTTTT. The chain recombines TRBV14 with TRBJ2-2; tentatively, D is TRBD1 (5 bases). V shed 4 bases and J shed 6 bases, with 12 bases lying between them. The CDR3 totals 14 residues. Germline assignment: CDR1 SGHDN and CDR2 FVKESK. The variable domain in full, with the rest retrieved from reference TRBV14 and TRBJ2-2, is EAGVTQFPSHSVIEKGQTVTLRCDPISGHDNLYWYRRVMGKEIKFLLHFVKESKQDESGMPNNRFLAERTGGTYSTLKVQPAELEDSGVYFCASSRQYVAGELFFGEGSRLTVL.

The chain is built from TRBV24-1 and TRBJ2-1; TRBD2 aligns across 15 bases. Germline CDR1 KGHDR, CDR2 SFDVKD. V shed 5 bases, J shed 11 bases, and the junction held 6 bases outside the gene matches. CDR3 size: 15 residues. The CDR3: CATSGGLAGGFKQFF. The CDR3 coding sequence is TGTGCCACCAGTGGGGGACTAGCGGGGGGTTTTAAGCAGTTCTTC.

The rearrangement links TRBV3-1 (or the pseudogene TRBV3-2) to TRBJ1-4; D gene unclear. CDR3 size: 14 residues. The V gene lost 4 bases and the J gene lost 3 bases, with 9 bases spanning the gap. Germline CDR1 LGHDT, CDR2 YNNKEL (reference sequence). The CDR3 region has the DNA TGTGCCAGCAGCCCCTCCGTCGCTAATGAAAAACTGTTTTTT. Its translation is CASSPSVANEKLFF.

The rearrangement uses TRBV5-1 and TRBJ1-4; the D gene is possibly TRBD1 (5 bases). This CDR3 contains 14 residues. V was pared by 5 bases and J by 5 bases, with 13 bases between. Per the germline V gene, CDR1 is SGHRS and CDR2 is YFSETQ. CDR3 amino acids: CASRSGGMNEKLFF. In DNA, the CDR3 is TGCGCCAGCAGATCGGGGGGAATGAATGAAAAACTGTTTTTT.